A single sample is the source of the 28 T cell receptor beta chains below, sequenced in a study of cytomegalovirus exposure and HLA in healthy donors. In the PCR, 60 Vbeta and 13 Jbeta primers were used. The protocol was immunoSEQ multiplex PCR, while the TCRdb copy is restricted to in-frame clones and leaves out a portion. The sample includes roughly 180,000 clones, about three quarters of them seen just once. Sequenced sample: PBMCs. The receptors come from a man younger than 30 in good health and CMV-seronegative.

The CDR3 DNA follows: TGTGCCAGCAGTGGACAGGGAGGTGGCTACACCTTC. Protein: CASSGQGGGYTF. The rearrangement links TRBV6-1 to TRBJ1-2; 7 bases match TRBD1. V trimming: 4 bases; J trimming: 7 bases; junction bases outside the gene matches: 3. CDR1 and CDR2 (germline): MNHNS, SASEGT. This CDR3 spans 12 amino acids.

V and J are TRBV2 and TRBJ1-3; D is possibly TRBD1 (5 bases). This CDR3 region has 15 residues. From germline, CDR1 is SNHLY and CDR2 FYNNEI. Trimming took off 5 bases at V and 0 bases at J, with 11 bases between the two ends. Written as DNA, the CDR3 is TGTGCCAGCAGTACCACAGGTATCTCTGGAAACACCATATATTTT. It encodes CASSTTGISGNTIYF.

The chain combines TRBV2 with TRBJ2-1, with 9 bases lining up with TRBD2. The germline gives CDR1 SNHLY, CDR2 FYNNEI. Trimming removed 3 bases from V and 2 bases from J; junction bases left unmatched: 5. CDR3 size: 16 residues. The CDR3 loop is CASSEEGGRAYNEQFF. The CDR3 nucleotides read TGTGCCAGCAGTGAGGAGGGCGGGAGGGCCTACAATGAGCAGTTCTTC.

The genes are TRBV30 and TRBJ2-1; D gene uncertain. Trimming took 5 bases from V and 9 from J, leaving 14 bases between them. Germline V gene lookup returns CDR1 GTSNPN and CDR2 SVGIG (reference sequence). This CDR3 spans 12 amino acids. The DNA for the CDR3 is TGTGCCTGGGCCCTTGAACGCAGTGAGCAGTTCTTC. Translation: CAWALERSEQFF. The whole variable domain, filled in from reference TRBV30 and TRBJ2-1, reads SQTIHQWPATLVQPVGSPLSLECTVEGTSNPNLYWYRQAAGRGLQLLFYSVGIGQISSEVPQNLSASRPQDRQFILSSKKLLLSDSGFYLCAWALERSEQFFGPGTRLTVL.

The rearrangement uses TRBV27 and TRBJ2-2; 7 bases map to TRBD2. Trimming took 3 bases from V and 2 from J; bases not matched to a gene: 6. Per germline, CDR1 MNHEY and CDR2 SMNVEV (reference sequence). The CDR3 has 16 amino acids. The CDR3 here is CASSLMGGINTGELFF. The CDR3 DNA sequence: TGTGCCAGCAGTTTGATGGGGGGGATTAACACCGGGGAGCTGTTTTTT.

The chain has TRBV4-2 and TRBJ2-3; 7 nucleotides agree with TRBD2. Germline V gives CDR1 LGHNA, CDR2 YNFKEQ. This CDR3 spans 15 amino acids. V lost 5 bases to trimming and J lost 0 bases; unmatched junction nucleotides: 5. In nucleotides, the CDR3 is TGTGCCAGCAGCTCTACTAGCGTCAGCACAGATACGCAGTATTTT. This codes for CASSSTSVSTDTQYF.

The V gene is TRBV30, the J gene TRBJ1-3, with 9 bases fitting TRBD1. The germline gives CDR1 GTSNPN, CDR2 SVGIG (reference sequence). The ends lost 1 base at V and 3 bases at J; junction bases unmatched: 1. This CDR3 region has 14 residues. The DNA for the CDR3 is TGTGCCTGGAGTGAGACAGGGGGTGGAAACACCATATATTTT. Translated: CAWSETGGGNTIYF. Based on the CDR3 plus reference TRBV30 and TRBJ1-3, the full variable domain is SQTIHQWPATLVQPVGSPLSLECTVEGTSNPNLYWYRQAAGRGLQLLFYSVGIGQISSEVPQNLSASRPQDRQFILSSKKLLLSDSGFYLCAWSETGGGNTIYFGEGSWLTVV.

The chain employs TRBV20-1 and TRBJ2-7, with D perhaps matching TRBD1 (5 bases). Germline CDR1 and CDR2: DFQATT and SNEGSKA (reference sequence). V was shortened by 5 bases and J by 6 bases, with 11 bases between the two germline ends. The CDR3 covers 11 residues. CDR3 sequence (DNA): TGCAGTGCTGGCAGGGAAATCGAGCAGTACTTC. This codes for CSAGREIEQYF.

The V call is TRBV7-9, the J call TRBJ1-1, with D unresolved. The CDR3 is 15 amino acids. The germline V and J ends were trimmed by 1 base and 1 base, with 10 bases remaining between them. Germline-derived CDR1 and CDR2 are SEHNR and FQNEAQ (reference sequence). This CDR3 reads CASSLESRSNTEAFF. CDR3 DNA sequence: TGTGCCAGCAGCTTAGAGTCCAGATCGAACACTGAAGCTTTCTTT.

CDR3 in amino acids: CASSRRDRVSSDEQYF. CDR3 nucleotide sequence: TGTGCCAGCTCTCGCCGGGACAGGGTGTCGTCCGACGAGCAGTACTTC. The chain recombines TRBV18 with TRBJ2-7, with TRBD1 matching over 9 bases. The CDR3 extends over 16 amino acids. V lost 6 bases and J lost 5; bases outside the gene matches: 14. Per germline, CDR1 KGHSH and CDR2 LQKENI.

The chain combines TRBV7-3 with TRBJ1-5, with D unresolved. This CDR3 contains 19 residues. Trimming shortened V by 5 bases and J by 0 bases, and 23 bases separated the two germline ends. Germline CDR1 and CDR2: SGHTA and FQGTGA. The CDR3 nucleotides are TGTGCCAGCAGCCTCCGTGCGGCCGTTATCCGCCATAGCAATCAGCCCCAGCATTTT. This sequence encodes CASSLRAAVIRHSNQPQHF.

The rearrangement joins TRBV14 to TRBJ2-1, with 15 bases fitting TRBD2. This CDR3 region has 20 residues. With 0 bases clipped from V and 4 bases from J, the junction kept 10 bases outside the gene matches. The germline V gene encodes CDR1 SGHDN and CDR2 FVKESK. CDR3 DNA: TGTGCCAGCAGCCAAGAGCGGACTAGCGGGGGGGCCTTAGGATACAATGAGCAGTTCTTC. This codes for CASSQERTSGGALGYNEQFF.

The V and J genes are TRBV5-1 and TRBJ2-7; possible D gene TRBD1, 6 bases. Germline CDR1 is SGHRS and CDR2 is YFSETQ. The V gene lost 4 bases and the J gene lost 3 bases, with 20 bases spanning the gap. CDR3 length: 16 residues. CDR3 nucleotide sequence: TGCGCCAGCAGCACCGACCCGAGTGGGGGCAACTACGAGCAGTACTTC. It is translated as CASSTDPSGGNYEQYF.

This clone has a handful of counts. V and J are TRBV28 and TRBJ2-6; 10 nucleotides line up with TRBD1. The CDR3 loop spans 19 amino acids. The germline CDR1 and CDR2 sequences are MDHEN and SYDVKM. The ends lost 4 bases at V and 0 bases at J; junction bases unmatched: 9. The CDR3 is CASSSPGTGDYSGANVLTF. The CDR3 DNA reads TGTGCCAGCAGTTCCCCCGGGACAGGGGATTACTCTGGGGCCAACGTCCTGACTTTC.

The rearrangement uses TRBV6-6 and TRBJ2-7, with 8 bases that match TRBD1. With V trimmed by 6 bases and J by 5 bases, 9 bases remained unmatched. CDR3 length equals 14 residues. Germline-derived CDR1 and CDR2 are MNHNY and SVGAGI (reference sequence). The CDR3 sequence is CASRRQGARDEQYF. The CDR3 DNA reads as TGTGCCAGCAGGCGGCAGGGGGCGAGGGACGAGCAGTACTTC.

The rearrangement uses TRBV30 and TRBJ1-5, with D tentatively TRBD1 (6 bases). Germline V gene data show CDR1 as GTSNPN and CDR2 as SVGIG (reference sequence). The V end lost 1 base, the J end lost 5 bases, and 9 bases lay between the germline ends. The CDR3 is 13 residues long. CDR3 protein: CAWSAGVDQPQHF. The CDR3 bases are TGTGCCTGGAGTGCAGGGGTTGATCAGCCCCAGCATTTT.

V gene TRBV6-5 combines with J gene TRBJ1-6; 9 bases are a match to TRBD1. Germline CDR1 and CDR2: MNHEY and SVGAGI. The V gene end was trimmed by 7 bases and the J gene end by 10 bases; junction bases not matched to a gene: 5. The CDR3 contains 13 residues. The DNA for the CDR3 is TGTGCCAGCAACCCGGACAGGGGATCACCCCTCCACTTT. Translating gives CASNPDRGSPLHF.

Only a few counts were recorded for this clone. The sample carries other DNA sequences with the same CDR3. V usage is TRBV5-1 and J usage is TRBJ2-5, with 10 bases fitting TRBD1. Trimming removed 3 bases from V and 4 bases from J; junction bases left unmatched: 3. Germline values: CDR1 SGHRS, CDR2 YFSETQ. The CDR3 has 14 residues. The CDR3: CASSSGQGRETQYF. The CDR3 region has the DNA TGCGCCAGCAGCTCGGGACAGGGGCGAGAGACCCAGTACTTC.

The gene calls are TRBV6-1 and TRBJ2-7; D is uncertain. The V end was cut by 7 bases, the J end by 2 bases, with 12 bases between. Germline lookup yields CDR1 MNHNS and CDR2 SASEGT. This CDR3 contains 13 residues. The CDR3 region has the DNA TGTGCCAGCACCGATTCCCAGACCTACGAGCAGTACTTC. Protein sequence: CASTDSQTYEQYF.

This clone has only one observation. The CDR3 bases are TGTGCCAGCAGAATAACAGGGGTCAACTCCTACGAGCAGTACTTC. This translates into CASRITGVNSYEQYF. The genes are TRBV28 and TRBJ2-7; 7 bases are shared with TRBD1. Trimming cost V 6 bases and J 0 bases; bases outside gene matches: 8. CDR1 MDHEN and CDR2 SYDVKM come from the germline V gene. The CDR3 length is 15 residues. The whole variable domain, filled in from reference TRBV28 and TRBJ2-7, reads DVKVTQSSRYLVKRTGEKVFLECVQDMDHENMFWYRQDPGLGLRLIYFSYDVKMKEKGDIPEGYSVSREKKERFSLILESASTNQTSMYLCASRITGVNSYEQYFGPGTRLTVT.

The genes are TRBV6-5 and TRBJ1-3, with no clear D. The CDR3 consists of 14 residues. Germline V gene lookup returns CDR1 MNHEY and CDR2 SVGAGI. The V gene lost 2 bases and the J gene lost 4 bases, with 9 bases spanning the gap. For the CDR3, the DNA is TGTGCCAGCAGTTACGCGCCCATAGGAAACACCATATATTTT. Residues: CASSYAPIGNTIYF.

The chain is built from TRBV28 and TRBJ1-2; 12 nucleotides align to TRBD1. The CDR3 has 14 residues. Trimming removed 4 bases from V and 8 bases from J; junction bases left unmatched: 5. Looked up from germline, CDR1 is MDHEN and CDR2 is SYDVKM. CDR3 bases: TGTGCCAGCAGTTATCCCGGGACAGGGGGCGGCTACACCTTC. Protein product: CASSYPGTGGGYTF.

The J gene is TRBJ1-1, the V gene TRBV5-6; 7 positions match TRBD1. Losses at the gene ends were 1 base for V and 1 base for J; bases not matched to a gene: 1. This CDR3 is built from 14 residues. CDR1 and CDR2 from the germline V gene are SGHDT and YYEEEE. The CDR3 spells CASSLWDRNTEAFF. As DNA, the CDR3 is TGTGCCAGCAGCTTGTGGGACAGGAACACTGAAGCTTTCTTT.

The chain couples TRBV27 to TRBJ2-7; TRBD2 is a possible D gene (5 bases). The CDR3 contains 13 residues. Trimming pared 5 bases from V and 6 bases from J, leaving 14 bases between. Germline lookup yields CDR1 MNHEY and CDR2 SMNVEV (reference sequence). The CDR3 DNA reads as TGTGCCAGCAGTCTACTAGATCATGGCGAGCAGTACTTC. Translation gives CASSLLDHGEQYF.

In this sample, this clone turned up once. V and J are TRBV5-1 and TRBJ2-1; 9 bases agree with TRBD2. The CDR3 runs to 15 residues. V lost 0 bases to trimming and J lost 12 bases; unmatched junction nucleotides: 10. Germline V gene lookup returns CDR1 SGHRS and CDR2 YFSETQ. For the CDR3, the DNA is TGCGCCAGCAGCTTGGAGGCGACTAGCGGCTTGGGGCAGTTCTTC. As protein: CASSLEATSGLGQFF.

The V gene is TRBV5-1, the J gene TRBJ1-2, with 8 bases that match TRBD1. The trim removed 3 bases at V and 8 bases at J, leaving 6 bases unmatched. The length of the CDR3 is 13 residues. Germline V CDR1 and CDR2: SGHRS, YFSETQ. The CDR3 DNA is TGCGCCAGCAGCTCGGACAGGGTTCGGGGCTACACCTTC. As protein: CASSSDRVRGYTF.

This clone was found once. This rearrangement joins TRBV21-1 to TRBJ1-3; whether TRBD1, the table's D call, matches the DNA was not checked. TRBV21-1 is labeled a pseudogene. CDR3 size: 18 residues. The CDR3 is CASSKGKDRGPTGNTIYF. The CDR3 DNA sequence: TGTGCCAGCAGCAAGGGAAAGGACAGGGGGCCTACTGGAAACACCATATATTTT.

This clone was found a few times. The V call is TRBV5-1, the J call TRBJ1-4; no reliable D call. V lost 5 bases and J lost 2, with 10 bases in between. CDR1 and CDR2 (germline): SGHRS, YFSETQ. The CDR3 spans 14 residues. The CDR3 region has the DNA TGCGCCAGCAGACCCGGGGAGACTAATGAAAAACTGTTTTTT. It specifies CASRPGETNEKLFF.